One and the same sample provided the 18 T cell receptor beta chains below, sequenced in a study of T cells in localized non-small cell lung cancer. Data came from immunoSEQ multiplex PCR; TCRdb stores just in-frame clones and leaves some out. The sample lists around 130,000 clones, roughly nine tenths seen once, with around 1.8% in the top ten. The sequences come from peripheral blood, collected before any cancer treatment. These TCRs come from a female donor at least 60 years old with stage I lung adenocarcinoma.

This clone was counted once. The V gene is TRBV7-3, the J gene TRBJ2-5, with D possibly being TRBD2 (6 bases). The ends were cut back, 5 bases at V and 5 bases at J, with 15 bases in the middle. The CDR3 contains 14 residues. In germline, CDR1 is SGHTA, CDR2 FQGTGA. Written as DNA, the CDR3 is TGTGCCAGCAGCGACGGAGGGCCGTGGGAGACCCAGTACTTC. Translated: CASSDGGPWETQYF.

The chain combines TRBV5-5 with TRBJ2-7, with D possibly called TRBD1 or TRBD2 (6 bases each). Trimming stripped 3 bases from V and 6 bases from J, with 13 bases between. The CDR3 length is 13 residues. Germline V gene data show CDR1 as SGHKS and CDR2 as YYEKEE (reference sequence). The CDR3 spells CASSSVGGGEQYF. The CDR3 region has the DNA TGTGCCAGCAGCTCCGTAGGGGGAGGCGAGCAGTACTTC.

The chain employs TRBV4-1 and TRBJ2-5, with 7 bases lining up with TRBD2. The ends lost 0 bases at V and 5 bases at J; junction bases unmatched: 9. In germline, CDR1 is MGHRA, CDR2 YSYEKL. The CDR3 runs 16 residues. This CDR3 reads CASSQEGGGGLETQYF. DNA of the CDR3: TGCGCCAGCAGCCAAGAAGGCGGGGGTGGGCTTGAGACCCAGTACTTC.

Regarding this clone: The same CDR3 can be traced to other DNA sequences in this sample. The V gene is TRBV28, the J gene TRBJ1-2; D is ambiguous. Germline CDR1 reads MDHEN; CDR2 reads SYDVKM. Trimming shortened V by 3 bases and J by 2 bases, and 1 base separated the two germline ends. The CDR3 is made up of 11 amino acids. The DNA of the CDR3 is TGTGCCAGCAGTTTGAACTATGGCTACACCTTC. The encoded protein is CASSLNYGYTF.

The rearrangement links TRBV30 to TRBJ1-5, with D maybe TRBD1 (6 bases). The CDR3 has 13 amino acids. The germline V and J ends were trimmed by 1 base and 6 bases, with 10 bases remaining between them. Germline assignment: CDR1 GTSNPN and CDR2 SVGIG (reference sequence). The CDR3 DNA reads as TGTGCCTGGAGTGAGGGCAGGGGTCAGCCCCAGCATTTT. Encoded protein: CAWSEGRGQPQHF.

The genes are TRBV5-1 and TRBJ2-1; D is perhaps TRBD1 (6 bases). The CDR3 extends over 13 amino acids. V lost 0 bases and J 9 bases, leaving 10 bases between the germline ends. The germline V gene has CDR1 SGHRS and CDR2 YFSETQ. The CDR3 loop is CASSLEAGVEQFF. The CDR3 nucleotides are TGCGCCAGCAGCTTGGAGGCAGGGGTTGAGCAGTTCTTC.

The gene calls are TRBV5-4 and TRBJ2-7; no clear D. The germline CDR1 and CDR2 sequences are SGHNT and YYREEE (reference sequence). Trimming pared 1 base from V and 2 bases from J, leaving 7 bases between. This CDR3 spans 13 amino acids. The CDR3: CASSLPKTYEQYF. Here the CDR3 DNA reads TGTGCCAGCAGCTTGCCTAAGACCTACGAGCAGTACTTC. Looking up the rest from reference TRBV5-4 and TRBJ2-7 gives the full variable domain: ETGVTQSPTHLIKTRGQQVTLRCSSQSGHNTVSWYQQALGQGPQFIFQYYREEENGRGNFPPRFSGLQFPNYSSELNVNALELDDSALYLCASSLPKTYEQYFGPGTRLTVT.

The chain links TRBV7-2 to TRBJ1-1; D possibly corresponds to TRBD1 (6 bases). The CDR3 covers 14 residues. Between the trimmed V and J ends, which lost 0 bases and 11 bases, there was a span of 16 bases. The V gene's germline CDR1 is SGHTA and CDR2 FQGNSA. CDR3 coding DNA: TGTGCCAGCAGCTTAGCAGGACAGCCCCATTGGGCTTTCTTT. Translated: CASSLAGQPHWAFF. The complete variable domain, with remaining parts taken from reference TRBV7-2 and TRBJ1-1, reads GAGVSQSPSNKVTEKGKDVELRCDPISGHTALYWYRQSLGQGLEFLIYFQGNSAPDKSGLPSDRFSAERTGGSVSTLTIQRTQQEDSAVYLCASSLAGQPHWAFFGQGTRLTVV.

The rearrangement links TRBV5-1 to TRBJ2-7; 13 bases agree with TRBD2. The V segment lost 3 bases and the J segment 6 bases; nucleotides outside the gene matches: 3. Germline lookup yields CDR1 SGHRS and CDR2 YFSETQ. This CDR3 is built from 14 residues. The CDR3 protein is CASSSGLAGTEQYF. For the CDR3, the DNA is TGCGCCAGCAGCTCGGGACTAGCGGGAACCGAGCAGTACTTC.

The rearrangement links TRBV5-1 to TRBJ2-7; 9 positions agree with TRBD2. CDR1 SGHRS and CDR2 YFSETQ come from the germline V gene. Trimming cost V 0 bases and J 6 bases; bases outside gene matches: 7. CDR3 length: 15 residues. CDR3 residues: CASSLVGLALGEQYF. DNA for the CDR3: TGCGCCAGCAGCTTGGTTGGACTAGCGCTCGGCGAGCAGTACTTC. The whole variable domain, remainder taken from reference TRBV5-1 and TRBJ2-7, is KAGVTQTPRYLIKTRGQQVTLSCSPISGHRSVSWYQQTPGQGLQFLFEYFSETQRNKGNFPGRFSGRQFSNSRSEMNVSTLELGDSALYLCASSLVGLALGEQYFGPGTRLTVT.

The chain combines TRBV10-2 with TRBJ2-1, with 7 bases lining up with TRBD2. Per the germline V gene, CDR1 is WSHSY and CDR2 is SAAADI. V gave up 3 bases and J gave up 13 bases; unmatched junction bases: 12. This CDR3 has 14 residues. CDR3 loop: CASSELWEGKYQFF. The CDR3 nucleotides are TGCGCCAGCAGTGAATTGTGGGAGGGAAAATATCAGTTCTTC.

V is TRBV7-3 and J is TRBJ2-5, with D perhaps matching TRBD2 (7 bases). Germline V lookup: CDR1 SGHTA, CDR2 FQGTGA. The CDR3 is 15 amino acids. Trimming took off 5 bases at V and 2 bases at J, with 15 bases between the two ends. The CDR3, as DNA: TGTGCCAGCAGCCCCCGGGGAGGGGGGCAAGAGACCCAGTACTTC. Its translation: CASSPRGGGQETQYF.

V is TRBV27 and J is TRBJ2-2; 14 nucleotides match TRBD2. J gave up 5 bases and V 5 bases, and 13 bases lay outside the gene matches. CDR1 is MNHEY, CDR2 SMNVEV, per germline (reference sequence). This CDR3 is built from 19 residues. CDR3 loop: CASSPNRGLAGGGTGELFF. In DNA form, the CDR3 reads TGTGCCAGCAGTCCGAACCGCGGACTAGCGGGAGGAGGGACCGGGGAGCTGTTTTTT.

The J gene is TRBJ2-3, the V gene TRBV7-9; 11 bases match TRBD2. Trimming took 3 bases from V and 8 from J; bases not matched to a gene: 4. CDR1 and CDR2 from the germline V gene are SEHNR and FQNEAQ (reference sequence). The CDR3 spans 14 residues. The CDR3 here is CASSLGLAGGTQYF. The CDR3 DNA is TGTGCCAGCAGCTTGGGTCTAGCGGGAGGTACGCAGTATTTT.

The gene calls are TRBV11-2 and TRBJ2-1; 9 positions agree with TRBD2. The V gene's germline CDR1 is SGHAT and CDR2 FQNNGV. J gave up 6 bases and V 4 bases, and 7 bases lay outside the gene matches. This CDR3 has 15 amino acids. The CDR3: CASSSRASGTNEQFF. CDR3 coding DNA: TGTGCCAGCAGCTCAAGGGCTAGCGGGACCAATGAGCAGTTCTTC.

The chain has TRBV7-3 and TRBJ2-2, with TRBD2 identical over 14 bases. Germline values: CDR1 SGHTA, CDR2 FQGTGA. CDR3 length: 17 residues. J lost 5 bases, V lost 2 bases, and 4 bases had no gene match. The CDR3 nucleotides read TGTGCCAGCAGCTTAGGGACTAGCGGGAGTAGTACCGGGGAGCTGTTTTTT. Its translation is CASSLGTSGSSTGELFF.

J is TRBJ2-3 and V is TRBV7-3, with 7 nucleotides matching TRBD2. This CDR3 spans 13 amino acids. Unmatched junction bases numbered 2, after V lost 6 bases and J lost 2 bases. Per germline, CDR1 SGHTA and CDR2 FQGTGA. The DNA for the CDR3 is TGTGCCAGCAGTCGACTAGCCACAGATACGCAGTATTTT. It is translated as CASSRLATDTQYF.

This clone was seen a single time. The V and J genes are TRBV9 and TRBJ1-2; D might be TRBD1 (6 bases). Between the trimmed V and J ends, which lost 4 bases and 4 bases, there was a span of 11 bases. This CDR3 is built from 13 residues. Germline CDR1 is SGDLS and CDR2 is YYNGEE. The CDR3 DNA follows: TGTGCCAGCAGCTTGCAGGGGACCTATGGCTACACCTTC. It yields the protein CASSLQGTYGYTF.